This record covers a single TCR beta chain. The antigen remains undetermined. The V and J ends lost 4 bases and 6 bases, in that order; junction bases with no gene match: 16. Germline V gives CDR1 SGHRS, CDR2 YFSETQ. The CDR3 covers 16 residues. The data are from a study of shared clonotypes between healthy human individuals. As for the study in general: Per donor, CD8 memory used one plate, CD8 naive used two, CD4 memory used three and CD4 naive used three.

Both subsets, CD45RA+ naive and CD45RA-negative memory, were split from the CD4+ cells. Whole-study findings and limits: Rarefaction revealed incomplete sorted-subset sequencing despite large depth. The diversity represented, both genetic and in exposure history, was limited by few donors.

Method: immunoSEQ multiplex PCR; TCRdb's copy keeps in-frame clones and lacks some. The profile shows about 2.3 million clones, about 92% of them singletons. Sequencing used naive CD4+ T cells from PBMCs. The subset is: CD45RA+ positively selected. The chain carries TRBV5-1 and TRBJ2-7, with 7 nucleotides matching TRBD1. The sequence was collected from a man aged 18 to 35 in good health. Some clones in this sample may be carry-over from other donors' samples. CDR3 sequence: CASSAGTVPGSGEQYF. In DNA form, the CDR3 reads TGCGCCAGCAGCGCCGGGACAGTCCCTGGGAGTGGCGAGCAGTACTTC. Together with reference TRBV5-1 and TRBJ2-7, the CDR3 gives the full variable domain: KAGVTQTPRYLIKTRGQQVTLSCSPISGHRSVSWYQQTPGQGLQFLFEYFSETQRNKGNFPGRFSGRQFSNSRSEMNVSTLELGDSALYLCASSAGTVPGSGEQYFGPGTRLTVT.